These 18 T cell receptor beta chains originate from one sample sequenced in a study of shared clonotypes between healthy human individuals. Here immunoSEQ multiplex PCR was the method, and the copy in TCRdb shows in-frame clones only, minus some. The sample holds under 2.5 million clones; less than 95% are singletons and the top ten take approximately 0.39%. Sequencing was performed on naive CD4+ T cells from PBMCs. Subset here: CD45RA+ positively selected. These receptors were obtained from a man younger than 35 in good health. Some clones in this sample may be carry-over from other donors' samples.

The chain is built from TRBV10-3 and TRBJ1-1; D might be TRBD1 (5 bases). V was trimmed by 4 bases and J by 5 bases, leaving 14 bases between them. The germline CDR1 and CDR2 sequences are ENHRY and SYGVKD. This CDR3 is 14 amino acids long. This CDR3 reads CAISGSQGETEAFF. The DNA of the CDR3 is TGTGCCATCAGTGGCTCCCAAGGGGAAACTGAAGCTTTCTTT.

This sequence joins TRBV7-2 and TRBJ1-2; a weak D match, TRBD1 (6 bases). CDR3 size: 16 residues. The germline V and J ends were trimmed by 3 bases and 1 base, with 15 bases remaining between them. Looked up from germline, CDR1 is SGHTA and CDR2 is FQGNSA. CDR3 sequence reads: CASSLADRIRNYGYTF. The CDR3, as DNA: TGTGCCAGCAGCTTGGCCGACAGGATTCGTAACTATGGCTACACCTTC. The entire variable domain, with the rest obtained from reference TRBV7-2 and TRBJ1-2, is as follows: GAGVSQSPSNKVTEKGKDVELRCDPISGHTALYWYRQSLGQGLEFLIYFQGNSAPDKSGLPSDRFSAERTGGSVSTLTIQRTQQEDSAVYLCASSLADRIRNYGYTFGSGTRLTVV.

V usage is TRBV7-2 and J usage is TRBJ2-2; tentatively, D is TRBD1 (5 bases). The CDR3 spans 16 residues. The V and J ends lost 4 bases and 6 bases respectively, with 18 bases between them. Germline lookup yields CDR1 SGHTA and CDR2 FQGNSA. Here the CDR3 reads CASSSAPHRNAGELFF. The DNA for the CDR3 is TGTGCCAGCAGCTCCGCACCACACAGGAATGCCGGGGAGCTGTTTTTT.

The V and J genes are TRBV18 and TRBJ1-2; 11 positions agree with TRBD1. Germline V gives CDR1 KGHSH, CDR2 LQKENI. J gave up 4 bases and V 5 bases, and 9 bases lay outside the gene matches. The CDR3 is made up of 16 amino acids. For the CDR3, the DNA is TGTGCCAGCTCATTATGGACAGGGGGCCAGGCCTATGGCTACACCTTC. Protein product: CASSLWTGGQAYGYTF. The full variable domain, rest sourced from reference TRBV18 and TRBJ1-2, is NAGVMQNPRHLVRRRGQEARLRCSPMKGHSHVYWYRQLPEEGLKFMVYLQKENIIDESGMPKERFSAEFPKEGPSILRIQQVVRGDSAAYFCASSLWTGGQAYGYTFGSGTRLTVV.

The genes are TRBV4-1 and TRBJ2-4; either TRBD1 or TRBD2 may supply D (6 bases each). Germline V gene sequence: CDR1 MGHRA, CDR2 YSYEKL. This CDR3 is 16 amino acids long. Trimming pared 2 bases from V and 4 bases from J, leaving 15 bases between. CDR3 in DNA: TGCGCCAGCAGCCAATTGGGAGGACAGCCGAAAAACATTCAGTACTTC. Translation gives CASSQLGGQPKNIQYF.

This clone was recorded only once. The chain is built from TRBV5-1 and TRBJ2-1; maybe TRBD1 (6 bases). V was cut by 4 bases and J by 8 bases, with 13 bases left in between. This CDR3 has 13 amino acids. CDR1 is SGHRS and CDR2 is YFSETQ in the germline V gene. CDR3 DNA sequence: TGCGCCAGCAGCGTTACAGGGATGGATGAGCAGTTCTTC. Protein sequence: CASSVTGMDEQFF.

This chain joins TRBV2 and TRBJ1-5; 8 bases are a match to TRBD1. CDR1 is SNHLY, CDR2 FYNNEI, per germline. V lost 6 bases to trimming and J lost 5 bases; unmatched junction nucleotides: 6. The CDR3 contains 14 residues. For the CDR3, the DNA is TGTGCCAGCAGCAGACAGGGGCCTGATCAGCCCCAGCATTTT. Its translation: CASSRQGPDQPQHF.

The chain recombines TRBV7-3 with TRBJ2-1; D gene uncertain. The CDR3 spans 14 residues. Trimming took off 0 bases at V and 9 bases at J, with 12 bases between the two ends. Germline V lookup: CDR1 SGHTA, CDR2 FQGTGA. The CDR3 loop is CASSLTTRDGEQFF. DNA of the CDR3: TGTGCCAGCAGCTTAACGACAAGGGATGGTGAGCAGTTCTTC.

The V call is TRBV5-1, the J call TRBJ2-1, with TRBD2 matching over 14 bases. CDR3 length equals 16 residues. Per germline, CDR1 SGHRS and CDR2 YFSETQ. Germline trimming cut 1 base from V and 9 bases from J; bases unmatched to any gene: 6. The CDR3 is CASSLLAGLAGAEQFF. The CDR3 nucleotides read TGCGCCAGCAGCTTGTTAGCGGGACTAGCGGGAGCTGAGCAGTTCTTC.

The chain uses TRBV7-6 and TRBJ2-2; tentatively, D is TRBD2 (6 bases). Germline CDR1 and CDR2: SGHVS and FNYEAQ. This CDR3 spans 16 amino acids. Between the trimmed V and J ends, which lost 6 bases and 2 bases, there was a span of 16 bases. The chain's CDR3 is CASSPTGTPNTGELFF. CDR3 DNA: TGTGCCAGCAGTCCCACCGGGACTCCCAACACCGGGGAGCTGTTTTTT.

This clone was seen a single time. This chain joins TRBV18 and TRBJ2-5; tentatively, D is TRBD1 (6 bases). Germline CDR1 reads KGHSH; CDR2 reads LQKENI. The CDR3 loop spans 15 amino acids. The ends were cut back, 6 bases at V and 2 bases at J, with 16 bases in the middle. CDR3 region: CASSLLGAGQETQYF. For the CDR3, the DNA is TGTGCCAGCTCCCTTCTGGGGGCAGGACAAGAGACCCAGTACTTC. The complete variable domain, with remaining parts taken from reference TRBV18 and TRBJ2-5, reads NAGVMQNPRHLVRRRGQEARLRCSPMKGHSHVYWYRQLPEEGLKFMVYLQKENIIDESGMPKERFSAEFPKEGPSILRIQQVVRGDSAAYFCASSLLGAGQETQYFGPGTRLLVL.

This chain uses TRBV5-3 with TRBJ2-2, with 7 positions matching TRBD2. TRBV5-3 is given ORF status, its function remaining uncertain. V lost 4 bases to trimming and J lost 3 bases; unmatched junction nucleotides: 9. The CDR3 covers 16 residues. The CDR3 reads CARSTIGLVYTGELFF. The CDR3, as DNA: TGTGCCAGAAGCACAATCGGACTAGTCTACACCGGGGAGCTGTTTTTT.

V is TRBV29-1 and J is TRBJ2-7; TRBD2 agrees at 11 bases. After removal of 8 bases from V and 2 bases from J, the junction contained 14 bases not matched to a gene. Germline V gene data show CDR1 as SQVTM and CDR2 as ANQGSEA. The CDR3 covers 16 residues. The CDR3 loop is CSTTSGSAGHPYEQYF. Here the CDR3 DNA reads TGCAGCACCACTAGCGGGAGTGCAGGGCACCCCTACGAGCAGTACTTC.

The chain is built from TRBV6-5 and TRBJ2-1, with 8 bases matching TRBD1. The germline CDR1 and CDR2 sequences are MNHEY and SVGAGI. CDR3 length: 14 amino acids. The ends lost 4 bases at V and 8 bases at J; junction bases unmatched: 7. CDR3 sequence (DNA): TGTGCCAGCAGTTCTCACAGGGGGAGCTATGAGCAGTTCTTC. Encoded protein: CASSSHRGSYEQFF.

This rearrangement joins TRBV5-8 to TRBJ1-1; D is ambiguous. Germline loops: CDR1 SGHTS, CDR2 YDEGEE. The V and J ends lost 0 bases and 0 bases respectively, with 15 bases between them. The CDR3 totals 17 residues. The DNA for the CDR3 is TGTGCCAGCAGCTTGGGGTCTGAGGGTGGGATGAACACTGAAGCTTTCTTT. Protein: CASSLGSEGGMNTEAFF.

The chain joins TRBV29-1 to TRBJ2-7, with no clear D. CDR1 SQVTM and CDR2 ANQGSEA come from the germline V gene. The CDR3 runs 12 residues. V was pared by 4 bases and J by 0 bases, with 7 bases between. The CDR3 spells CSVGHTSYEQYF. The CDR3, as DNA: TGCAGCGTTGGGCACACCTCCTACGAGCAGTACTTC.

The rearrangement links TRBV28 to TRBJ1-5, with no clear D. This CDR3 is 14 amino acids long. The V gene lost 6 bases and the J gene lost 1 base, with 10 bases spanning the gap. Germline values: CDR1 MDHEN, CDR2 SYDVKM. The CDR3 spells CASRTLGSNQPQHF. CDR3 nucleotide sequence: TGTGCCAGCAGAACTTTGGGGAGCAATCAGCCCCAGCATTTT.

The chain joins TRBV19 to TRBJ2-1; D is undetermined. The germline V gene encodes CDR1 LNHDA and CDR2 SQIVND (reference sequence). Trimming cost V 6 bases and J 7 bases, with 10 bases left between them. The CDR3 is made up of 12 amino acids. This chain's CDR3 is CASRGDRNEQFF. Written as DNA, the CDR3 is TGTGCCAGTAGGGGCGATCGGAATGAGCAGTTCTTC.